The T cell receptor (beta chain) described here comes from a study of T-cell reconstitution after alpha-beta-depleted transplantation in children. Library preparation (for TCRbeta) was performed with unique molecular identifiers. In TCRdb, the PCR reads were re-called with MiXCR into one record per CDR3 protein. The sample includes about 1,000,000 distinct CDR3 sequences, about 26% of them seen just once. Germline assignment: CDR1 MDHEN and CDR2 SYDVKM. Trimming cost V 3 bases and J 2 bases, with 8 bases left between them. The CDR3 totals 15 residues. As for this clonotype: No antigen is known for it.

Study results and caveats: At one year after transplant, newly produced T cells mostly accounted for T-cell counts and diversity. In some patients, recipient T cells and intrathymic progenitors surviving conditioning explained high day-60 diversity. Alpha-beta T cells present about two months after transplant were reported to originate from several hundred expanded graft clones.

The chain joins TRBV28 to TRBJ2-6; D possibly corresponds to TRBD2 (6 bases). Here the sequenced sample was PBMCs, mostly from graft donor cells, taken 360 days after TCRalphabeta/CD19-depleted stem cell transplant. This TCR came from a boy in the first two years of life who had a stem cell transplant for SCID, so the T cells may come from the graft donor. The CDR3 DNA is TGTGCCAGCAGTTTGAGGGAGGCTGGGGCCAACGTCCTGACTTTC. This sequence encodes CASSLREAGANVLTF.